Below, 16 T cell receptor beta chains from the same sample are listed, as sequenced in a study of human T cells and chemical hapten exposure. Noted time point: patch test 2, 6 weeks after DPC sensitization. Specified treatment: therapeutic diphenylcyclopropenone sensitization with weekly scalp DPC. TCRdb recomputed calls from the RACE reads with MiXCR, one row per CDR3 protein. Altogether approximately 350,000 distinct CDR3 sequences are present, roughly 6.3% being singletons, with the ten largest covering under 7%. The input for sequencing was whole blood, taken in connection with sensitization to the hapten diphenylcyclopropenone (DPC). The receptors stem from a woman aged 18 to 35 with alopecia areata. Some clones in this sample may be carry-over from other donors' samples.

This clonotype was counted ten times or more. This chain connects TRBV20-1 to TRBJ1-1; D uncertain. Germline V lookup: CDR1 DFQATT, CDR2 SNEGSKA (reference sequence). CDR3 length: 13 residues. Trimming left V 4 bases short and J 2 bases short, with 11 bases between. The DNA for the CDR3 is TGCAGTGCTAACAGACCGGACAACACTGAAGCTTTCTTT. This gives the protein CSANRPDNTEAFF.

The sample holds a few counts of this clonotype. The V and J genes are TRBV4-3 and TRBJ2-6; TRBD1 is a possible D gene (5 bases). CDR3 length: 16 residues. V lost 1 base, J lost 2 bases, and 9 bases lay in between. CDR1 and CDR2 from the germline V gene are LGHNA and YSLEER. CDR3: CASSQGPDTGANVLTF. CDR3 DNA sequence: TGCGCCAGCAGCCAAGGCCCGGACACTGGGGCCAACGTCCTGACTTTC.

This clonotype was observed at least ten times. This chain links TRBV6-2 or TRBV6-3 with TRBJ2-3; the D gene is possibly TRBD2 (5 bases). Germline CDR1 is MNHEY and CDR2 is SVGEGT. The V and J ends lost 2 bases and 2 bases respectively, with 8 bases between them. CDR3 size: 14 residues. The CDR3, as DNA: TGTGCCAGCAGTTACGCGACTACCACAGATACGCAGTATTTT. Protein product: CASSYATTTDTQYF.

This clonotype has at least ten counts. The chain joins TRBV18 to TRBJ2-7, with no clear D. The CDR3 has 14 residues. Per germline, CDR1 KGHSH and CDR2 LQKENI. The germline V and J ends were trimmed by 0 bases and 5 bases, with 11 bases remaining between them. The CDR3 bases are TGTGCCAGCTCACCACCGGCCTCACAAAACGAGCAGTACTTC. As protein: CASSPPASQNEQYF. The full variable domain, with the rest looked up from reference TRBV18 and TRBJ2-7, is NAGVMQNPRHLVRRRGQEARLRCSPMKGHSHVYWYRQLPEEGLKFMVYLQKENIIDESGMPKERFSAEFPKEGPSILRIQQVVRGDSAAYFCASSPPASQNEQYFGPGTRLTVT.

The V gene is TRBV7-2, the J gene TRBJ2-3, with 7 bases that match TRBD2. This CDR3 has 14 amino acids. Trimming cost V 8 bases and J 0 bases; bases outside gene matches: 5. Germline V lookup: CDR1 SGHTA, CDR2 FQGNSA. The CDR3 sequence: CASHGGISTDTQYF. As DNA, the CDR3 is TGTGCCAGCCACGGGGGGATTAGCACAGATACGCAGTATTTT.

Many counts were recorded for this clonotype. CDR3 DNA sequence: TGTGCCAGCAGCTTGGGGGCAGGGGCAAATCTGTACGAGCAGTACTTC. It encodes CASSLGAGANLYEQYF. The chain recombines TRBV5-6 with TRBJ2-7, with a weak D call TRBD1 (6 bases). V shed 0 bases and J shed 4 bases, with 17 bases lying between them. The germline CDR1 and CDR2 sequences are SGHDT and YYEEEE. The CDR3 is 16 amino acids. The whole variable domain, remainder taken from reference TRBV5-6 and TRBJ2-7, is DAGVTQSPTHLIKTRGQQVTLRCSPKSGHDTVSWYQQALGQGPQFIFQYYEEEERQRGNFPDRFSGHQFPNYSSELNVNALLLGDSALYLCASSLGAGANLYEQYFGPGTRLTVT.

This clonotype was picked up a small number of times. The V gene is TRBV6-2 or TRBV6-3, the J gene TRBJ2-1, with unresolved D. The CDR3 runs to 16 residues. The V end lost 5 bases, the J end lost 0 bases, and 14 bases lay between the germline ends. The germline V gene has CDR1 MNHEY and CDR2 SVGEGT. CDR3 sequence (DNA): TGTGCCAGCAGTCACCTCGTACAGAGCTCCTACAATGAGCAGTTCTTC. Its protein product is CASSHLVQSSYNEQFF.

The rearrangement links TRBV18 to TRBJ2-5, with TRBD1 matching 9 bases. Per germline, CDR1 KGHSH and CDR2 LQKENI. The ends lost 3 bases at V and 4 bases at J; junction bases unmatched: 3. The CDR3 loop spans 14 amino acids. CDR3 in amino acids: CASSPGQGTETQYF. The DNA of the CDR3 is TGTGCCAGCTCACCGGGACAGGGAACAGAGACCCAGTACTTC.

This clonotype was seen many times. The J gene is TRBJ2-3, the V gene TRBV10-3; 7 positions match TRBD1. The V segment lost 10 bases and the J segment 2 bases; nucleotides outside the gene matches: 6. This CDR3 contains 13 residues. Germline CDR1 is ENHRY and CDR2 is SYGVKD. Here the CDR3 DNA reads TGTGCCAATAGACAGGGCCTCACAGATACGCAGTATTTT. It codes for CANRQGLTDTQYF.

The sample holds a few counts of this clonotype. V is TRBV25-1 and J is TRBJ2-7; D is perhaps TRBD2 (7 bases). V gave up 8 bases and J gave up 3 bases, with 14 bases separating them. CDR1 is MGHDK and CDR2 is SYGVNS in the germline V gene. This CDR3 is built from 13 residues. In DNA, the CDR3 is TGTGCCAGCGCGGGGGCGGGGCACTACGAGCAGTACTTC. Encoded protein: CASAGAGHYEQYF.

The chain joins TRBV4-3 to TRBJ1-1; D might be TRBD1 (6 bases). The CDR3 has 15 residues. CDR1 and CDR2 (germline): LGHNA, YSLEER. Trimming shortened V by 4 bases and J by 4 bases, and 16 bases separated the two germline ends. The CDR3 protein is CASSRDRFETTEAFF. CDR3 in DNA: TGCGCCAGCAGCCGAGACAGGTTCGAGACCACTGAAGCTTTCTTT.

Only a few counts were recorded for this clonotype. Germline and junction disagree at one end, which may indicate a read error. The J gene is TRBJ2-2, the V gene TRBV3-1, with a weak D call TRBD2 (5 bases). This CDR3 is built from 17 residues. Germline loops: CDR1 LGHDT, CDR2 YNNKEL (reference sequence). CDR3 loop: CASTQGSGGVYTGELFF. The CDR3 DNA reads as TGTGCCAGCACCCAAGGTTCCGGAGGAGTGTACACCGGGGAGCTGTTTTTT.

This CDR3 is CASSLVLTGSGELFF. Here the CDR3 DNA reads TGTGCCAGCAGTTTAGTGCTCACAGGGTCCGGGGAGCTGTTTTTT. The genes are TRBV12-3 or TRBV12-4 and TRBJ2-2, with D perhaps TRBD1 (6 bases). CDR3 length: 15 amino acids. V was cut by 1 base and J by 6 bases, with 12 bases left in between.

This clonotype has a count of ten or more. The genes are TRBV28 and TRBJ2-1, with D possibly matching TRBD1 (6 bases). Trimming left V 3 bases short and J 2 bases short, with 8 bases between. The CDR3 spans 14 residues. Germline V gives CDR1 MDHEN, CDR2 SYDVKM. The CDR3 coding sequence is TGTGCCAGCAGTTTGAGGGACACCTACAATGAGCAGTTCTTC. Translating it yields CASSLRDTYNEQFF.

The rearrangement joins TRBV12-5 to TRBJ2-1, with a weak D call TRBD1 (6 bases). Deletions cut 7 bases from V and 9 bases from J, with 13 bases between. CDR3 length equals 12 residues. CDR1 and CDR2 from the germline V gene are LGHNT and FRNRAP. This CDR3 is CASAQGSGEQFF. CDR3 DNA: TGTGCTAGTGCACAGGGCAGTGGTGAGCAGTTCTTC.

On this clonotype: A read error is possible here, since a much larger clone lies one base away. The chain links TRBV12-3 or TRBV12-4 to TRBJ1-1; D call uncertain. This CDR3 is built from 14 residues. Here the CDR3 reads CARSFSTAGTEAFF. CDR3 bases: TGTGCCAGAAGTTTTTCCACAGCCGGAACGGAAGCTTTCTTT.